This T cell receptor (beta chain) emerged from a study of T cells in Graves' hyperthyroidism and ophthalmopathy. Study outcomes and limitations: Median prediction lead before ophthalmopathy onset was 5 to 7.5 months with the model.

TCR beta CDR3 sequences were amplified from RNA transcripts. The primer set for the first-round RT-PCR of the TCR CDR3 was HTBI. TCRdb called the multiplex PCR reads again in MiXCR, with one record for every CDR3 protein. The profile shows about 520,000 distinct CDR3 sequences, around 22% of them singletons. The ends were cut back, 4 bases at V and 7 bases at J, with 22 bases in the middle. The CDR3 spans 16 residues. This clonotype was found many times. Its antigen is as yet unknown. The chain uses TRBV12-3 or TRBV12-4 and TRBJ1-2; D might be TRBD1 (6 bases). The sample was blood. The sequence was obtained from a woman aged 25 to 39 with Graves' ophthalmopathy. The CDR3 nucleotides are TGTGCCAGCAGTTCCTCCGAAAGGTGGGGGCGTGGTGGCTACACCTTC. It translates to CASSSSERWGRGGYTF.